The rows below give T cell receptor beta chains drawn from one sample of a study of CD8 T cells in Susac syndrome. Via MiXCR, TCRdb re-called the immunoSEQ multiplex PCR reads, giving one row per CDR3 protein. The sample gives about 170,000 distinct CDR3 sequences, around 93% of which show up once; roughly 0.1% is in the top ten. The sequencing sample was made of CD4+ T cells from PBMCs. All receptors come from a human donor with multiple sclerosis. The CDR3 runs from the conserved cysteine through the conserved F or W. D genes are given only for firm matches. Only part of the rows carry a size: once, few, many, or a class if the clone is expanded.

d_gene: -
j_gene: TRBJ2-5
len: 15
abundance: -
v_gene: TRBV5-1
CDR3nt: TGCGCCAGCAGCTTGATAGCGGAGAAGGGAAGGACCCAGTACTTC
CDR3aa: CASSLIAEKGRTQYF

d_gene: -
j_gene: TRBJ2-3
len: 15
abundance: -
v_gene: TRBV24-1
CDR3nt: TGTGCCACCAGTGATATGGGCCTGATGGCAGATACGCAGTATTTT
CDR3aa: CATSDMGLMADTQYF

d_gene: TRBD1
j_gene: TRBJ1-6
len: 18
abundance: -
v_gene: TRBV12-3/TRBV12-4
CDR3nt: TGTGCCAGCAGTTTATACCCGGACAGGGGTGAAGGTAATTCACCCCTCCACTTT
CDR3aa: CASSLYPDRGEGNSPLHF

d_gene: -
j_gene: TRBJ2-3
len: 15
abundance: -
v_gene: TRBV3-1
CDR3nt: TGTGCCAGCAGCCTATGGGACACCCGCACAGATACGCAGTATTTT
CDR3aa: CASSLWDTRTDTQYF

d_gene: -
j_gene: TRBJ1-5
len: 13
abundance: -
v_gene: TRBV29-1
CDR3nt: TGCAGCGTCGCAGAAGGGTACAGGCAGCCCCAGCATTTT
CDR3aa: CSVAEGYRQPQHF

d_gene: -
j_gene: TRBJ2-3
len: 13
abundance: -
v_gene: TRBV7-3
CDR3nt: TGTGCCAGCAGCTCACAGGGATCAGATACGCAGTATTTT
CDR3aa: CASSSQGSDTQYF

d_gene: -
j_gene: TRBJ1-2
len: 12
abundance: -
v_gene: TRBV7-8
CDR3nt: TGTGCCAGCAGCTTCCAGGGCTATGGCTACACCTTC
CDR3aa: CASSFQGYGYTF

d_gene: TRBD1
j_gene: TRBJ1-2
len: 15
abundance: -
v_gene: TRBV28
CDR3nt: TGTGCCAGCAGTTCCCCGGGACAGGCGATGTATGGCTACACCTTC
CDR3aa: CASSSPGQAMYGYTF

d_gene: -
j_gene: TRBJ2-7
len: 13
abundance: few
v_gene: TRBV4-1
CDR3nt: TGCGCCAGCAGCCAAGAACTAGGGGGGGAGCAGTACTTC
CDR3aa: CASSQELGGEQYF

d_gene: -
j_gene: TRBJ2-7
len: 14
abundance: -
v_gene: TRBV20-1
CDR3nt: TGCAGTGCTAGAAAGCCTGCCACCTCCTACGAGCAGTACTTC
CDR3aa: CSARKPATSYEQYF

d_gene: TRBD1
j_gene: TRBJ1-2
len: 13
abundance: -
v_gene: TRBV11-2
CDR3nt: TGTGCCAGCAGCGCGACAGGGTTCTATGGCTACACCTTC
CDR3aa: CASSATGFYGYTF

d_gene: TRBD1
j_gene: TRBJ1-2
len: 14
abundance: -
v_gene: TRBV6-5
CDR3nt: TGTGCCAGCACCCGGAACAGGGGGCTAGGAGGCTACACCTTC
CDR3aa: CASTRNRGLGGYTF

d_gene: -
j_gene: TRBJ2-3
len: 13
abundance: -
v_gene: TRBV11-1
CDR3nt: TGTGCCAGCAGCTTAGCGCCAGGGGATACGCAGTATTTT
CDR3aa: CASSLAPGDTQYF

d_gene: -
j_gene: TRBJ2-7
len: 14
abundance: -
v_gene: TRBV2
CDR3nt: TGTGCCAGCAGCGCCCCGGGACACAACTACGAGCAGTACTTC
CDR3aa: CASSAPGHNYEQYF

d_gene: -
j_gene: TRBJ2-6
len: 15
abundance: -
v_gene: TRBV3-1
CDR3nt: TGTGCCAGCAGCCTTAGGCACTCTGGGGCCAACGTCCTGACTTTC
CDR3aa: CASSLRHSGANVLTF

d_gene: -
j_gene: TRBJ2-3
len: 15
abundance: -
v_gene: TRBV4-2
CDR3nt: TGTGCCAGCAGCCAAGATTGGGGGGGCACAGATACGCAGTATTTT
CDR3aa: CASSQDWGGTDTQYF

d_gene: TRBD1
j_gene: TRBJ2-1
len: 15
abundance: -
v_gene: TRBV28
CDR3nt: TGTGCCAGCAGTCTCCGTCGACAGGGGGGCAATGAGCAGTTCTTC
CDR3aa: CASSLRRQGGNEQFF

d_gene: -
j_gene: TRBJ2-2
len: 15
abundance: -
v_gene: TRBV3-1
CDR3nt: TGTGCCAGCAGCCAAGTAGTAGTTCCCGGCGGGGAGCTGTTTTTT
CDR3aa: CASSQVVVPGGELFF

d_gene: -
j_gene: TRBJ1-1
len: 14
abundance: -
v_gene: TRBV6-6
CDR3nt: TGTGCCAGCAGTTCCTACATCGGAGGGACTGAAGCTTTCTTT
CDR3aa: CASSSYIGGTEAFF

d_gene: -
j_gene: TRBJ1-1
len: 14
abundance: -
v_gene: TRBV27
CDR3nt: TGTGCCAGCAGCTCCCCGGTATCACGGACTGAAGCTTTCTTT
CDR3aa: CASSSPVSRTEAFF

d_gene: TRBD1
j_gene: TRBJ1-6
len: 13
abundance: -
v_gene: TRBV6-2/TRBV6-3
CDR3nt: TGTGCCAGCAGTGAGCAGGGGGGATCACCCCTCCACTTT
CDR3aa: CASSEQGGSPLHF

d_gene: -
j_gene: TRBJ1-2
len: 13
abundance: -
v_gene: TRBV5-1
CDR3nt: TGCGCCAGCAGCGTAGGGGAGGACTATGGCTACACCTTC
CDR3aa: CASSVGEDYGYTF

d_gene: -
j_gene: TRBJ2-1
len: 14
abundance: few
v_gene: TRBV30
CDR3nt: TGTGCCTGGACCCCACTAGCCATGTACAATGAGCAGTTCTTC
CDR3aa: CAWTPLAMYNEQFF

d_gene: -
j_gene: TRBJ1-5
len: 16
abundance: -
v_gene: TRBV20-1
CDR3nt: TGCAGTGCTAGAACTTTAGGTGGCTTTAGCAATCAGCCCCAGCATTTT
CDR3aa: CSARTLGGFSNQPQHF

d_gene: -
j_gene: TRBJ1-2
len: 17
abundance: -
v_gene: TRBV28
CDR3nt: TGTGCCAGCAGTCCCGCGGCCCAGGGGTATGCATCGAATGGCTACACCTTC
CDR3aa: CASSPAAQGYASNGYTF

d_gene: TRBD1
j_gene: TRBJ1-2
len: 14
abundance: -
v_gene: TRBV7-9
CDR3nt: TGTGCCAGCAGCCTGACAGGGCCGGAGAGGGGCTACACCTTC
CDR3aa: CASSLTGPERGYTF

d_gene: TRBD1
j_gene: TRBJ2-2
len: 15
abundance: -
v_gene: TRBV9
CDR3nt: TGTGCCAGCAGCGTAACGGACAGGGTGGCCGGGGAGCTGTTTTTT
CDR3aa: CASSVTDRVAGELFF

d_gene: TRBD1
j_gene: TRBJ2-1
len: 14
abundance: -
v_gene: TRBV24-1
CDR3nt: TGTGCCACCAGTGACCCCGGGACAGGTGGGGAGCAGTTCTTC
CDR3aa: CATSDPGTGGEQFF

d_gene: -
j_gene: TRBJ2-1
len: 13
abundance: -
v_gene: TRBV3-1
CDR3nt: TGTGCCAGCAGCCAGAACAGGGCTGATGAGCAGTTCTTC
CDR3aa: CASSQNRADEQFF

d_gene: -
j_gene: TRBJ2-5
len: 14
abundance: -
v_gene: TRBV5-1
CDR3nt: TGCGCCAGCAGCTTGGGGCCTAGTCAAGAGACCCAGTACTTC
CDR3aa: CASSLGPSQETQYF

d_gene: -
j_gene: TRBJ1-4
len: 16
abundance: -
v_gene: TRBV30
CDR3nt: TGTGCCTGGACCCGCTTAGGGAGGGCAAGAGATGAAAAACTGTTTTTT
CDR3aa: CAWTRLGRARDEKLFF

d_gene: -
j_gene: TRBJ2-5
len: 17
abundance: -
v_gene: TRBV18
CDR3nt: TGTGCCAGCTCACCACCTGGAGGTTCTGGTTTCGGAGAGACCCAGTACTTC
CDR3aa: CASSPPGGSGFGETQYF

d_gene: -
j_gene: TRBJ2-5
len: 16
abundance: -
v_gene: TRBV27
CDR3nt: TGTGCCAGCAGTCCCTATATCAGGACCGAAAGAGAGACCCAGTACTTC
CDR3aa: CASSPYIRTERETQYF

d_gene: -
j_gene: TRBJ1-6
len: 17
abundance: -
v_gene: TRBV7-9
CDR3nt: TGTGCCAGCAGCTTCGACACCTGGAGAAACTATAATTCACCCCTCCACTTT
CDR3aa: CASSFDTWRNYNSPLHF

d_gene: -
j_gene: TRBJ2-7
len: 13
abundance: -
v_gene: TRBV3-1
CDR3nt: TGTGCCAGCAGCCGACAGCGTACGGACGAGCAGTACTTC
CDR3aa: CASSRQRTDEQYF

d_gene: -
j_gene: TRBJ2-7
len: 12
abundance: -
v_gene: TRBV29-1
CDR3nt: TGCAGCGTTGAACTGGGGGCGAGTGAGCAGTACTTC
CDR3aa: CSVELGASEQYF

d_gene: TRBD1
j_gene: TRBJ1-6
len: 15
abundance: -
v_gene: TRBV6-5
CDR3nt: TGTGCCAGCAGTTACTGGACAGGGAATAATTCACCCCTCCACTTT
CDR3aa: CASSYWTGNNSPLHF

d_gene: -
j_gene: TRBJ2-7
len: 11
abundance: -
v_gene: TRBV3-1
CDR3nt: TGTGCCAGCAGCCGTACCTACGAGCAGTACTTC
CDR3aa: CASSRTYEQYF

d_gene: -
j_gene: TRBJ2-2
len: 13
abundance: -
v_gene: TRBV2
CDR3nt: TGTGCCAGCACCGGACAGCCCACCGGGGAGCTGTTTTTT
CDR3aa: CASTGQPTGELFF

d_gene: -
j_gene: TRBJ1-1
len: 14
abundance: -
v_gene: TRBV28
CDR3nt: TGTGCCAGCGGGGCAGGGTCGAAGGACACTGAAGCTTTCTTT
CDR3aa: CASGAGSKDTEAFF

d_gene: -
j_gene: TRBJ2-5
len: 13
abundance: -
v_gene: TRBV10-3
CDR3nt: TGTGCCATCAGTAAGACAGGAAGTGAGACCCAGTACTTC
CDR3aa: CAISKTGSETQYF

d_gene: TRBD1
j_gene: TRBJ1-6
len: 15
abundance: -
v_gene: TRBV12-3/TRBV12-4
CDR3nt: TGTGCCAGCAGTCCGAGGGCAGGGGGTAATTCACCCCTCCACTTT
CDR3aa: CASSPRAGGNSPLHF

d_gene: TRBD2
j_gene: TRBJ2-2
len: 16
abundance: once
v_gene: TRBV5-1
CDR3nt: TGCGCCAGCAGCTTGGGCCAGGCTAGCGGGACCGGGGAGCTGTTTTTT
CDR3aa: CASSLGQASGTGELFF

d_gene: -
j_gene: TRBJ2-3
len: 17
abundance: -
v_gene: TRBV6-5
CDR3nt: TGTGCCAGCAGTTCCACTAATGGGCAGGGCAGCACAGATACGCAGTATTTT
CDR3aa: CASSSTNGQGSTDTQYF

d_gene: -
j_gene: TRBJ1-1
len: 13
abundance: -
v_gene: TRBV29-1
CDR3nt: TGCAGCGTTGCGCGGACAGTTAACACTGAAGCTTTCTTT
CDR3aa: CSVARTVNTEAFF

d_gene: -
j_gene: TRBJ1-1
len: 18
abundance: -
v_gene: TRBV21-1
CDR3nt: TGTGCCAGCAGCAAAAGGTTCTACATCGGTAAGCGGCACACTGAAGCTTTCTTT
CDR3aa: CASSKRFYIGKRHTEAFF

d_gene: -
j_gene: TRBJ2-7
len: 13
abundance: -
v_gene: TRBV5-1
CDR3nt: TGCGCCAGCAGTTCCTCAGGGGAAGGCGAGCAGTACTTC
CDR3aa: CASSSSGEGEQYF

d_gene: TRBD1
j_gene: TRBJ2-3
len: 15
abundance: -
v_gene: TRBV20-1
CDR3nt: TGCAGTGCTAGCAAGCGACAGGGTCGCACAGATACGCAGTATTTT
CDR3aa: CSASKRQGRTDTQYF

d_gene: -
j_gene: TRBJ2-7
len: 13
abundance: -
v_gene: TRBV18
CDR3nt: TGTGCCAGCTCACCGGACAGCTCCTACGAGCAGTACTTC
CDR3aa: CASSPDSSYEQYF

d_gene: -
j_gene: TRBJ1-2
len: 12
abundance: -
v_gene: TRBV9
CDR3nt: TGTGCCAGCAGCGTCGGGATTAGTGGCTACACCTTC
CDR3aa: CASSVGISGYTF

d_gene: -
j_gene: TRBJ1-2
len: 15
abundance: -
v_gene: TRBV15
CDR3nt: TGTGCCACCAGCAGAGATAGGGCCGAGGACTATGGCTACACCTTC
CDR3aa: CATSRDRAEDYGYTF

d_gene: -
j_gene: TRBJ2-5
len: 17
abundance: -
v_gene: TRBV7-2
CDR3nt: TGTGCCAGCAGCTTCCAGGGAGCCTCCACCCCGCAAGAGACCCAGTACTTC
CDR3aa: CASSFQGASTPQETQYF

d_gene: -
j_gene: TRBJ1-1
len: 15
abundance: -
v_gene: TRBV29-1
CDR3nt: TGCAGCGCCAAAGGGCAGGTAGGACCAGGCACTGAAGCTTTCTTT
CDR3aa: CSAKGQVGPGTEAFF

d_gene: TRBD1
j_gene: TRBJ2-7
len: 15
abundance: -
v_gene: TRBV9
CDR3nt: TGTGCCAGCAGCCTAGGAGGGACAGGGGACTACGAGCAGTACTTC
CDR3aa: CASSLGGTGDYEQYF